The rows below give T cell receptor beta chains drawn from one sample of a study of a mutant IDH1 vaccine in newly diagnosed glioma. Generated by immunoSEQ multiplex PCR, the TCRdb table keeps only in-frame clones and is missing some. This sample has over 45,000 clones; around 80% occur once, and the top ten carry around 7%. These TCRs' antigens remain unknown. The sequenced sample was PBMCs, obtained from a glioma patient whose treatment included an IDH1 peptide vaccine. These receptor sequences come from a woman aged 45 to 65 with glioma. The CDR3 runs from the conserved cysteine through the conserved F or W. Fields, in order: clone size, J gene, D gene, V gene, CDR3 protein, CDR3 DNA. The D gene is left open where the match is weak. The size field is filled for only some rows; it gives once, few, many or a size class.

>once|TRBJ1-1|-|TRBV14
CASSRGLSTEAFF
TGTGCCAGCAGCCGGGGGTTGAGCACTGAAGCTTTCTTT
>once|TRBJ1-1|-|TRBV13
CASSLIKGNTEAFF
TGTGCCAGCAGCTTAATTAAGGGGAACACTGAAGCTTTCTTT
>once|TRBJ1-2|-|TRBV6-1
CASSEARGIKVSGYTF
TGTGCCAGCAGTGAAGCGCGAGGAATCAAAGTCTCTGGCTACACCTTC
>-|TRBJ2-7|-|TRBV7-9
CASSLGEAHEQYF
TGTGCCAGCAGCTTGGGGGAGGCCCACGAGCAGTACTTC
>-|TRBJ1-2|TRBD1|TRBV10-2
CASRATGTANYGYTF
TGCGCCAGCAGGGCGACCGGGACAGCTAACTATGGCTACACCTTC
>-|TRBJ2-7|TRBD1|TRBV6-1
CASSEGGTGGSYEQYF
TGTGCCAGCAGTGAAGGGGGGACAGGGGGCTCCTACGAGCAGTACTTC
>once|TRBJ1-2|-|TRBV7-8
CASSPPSRQVAYGYTF
TGTGCCAGCAGCCCCCCCTCCCGGCAAGTAGCGTATGGCTACACCTTC
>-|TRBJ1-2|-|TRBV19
CAGRRTEGYTF
TGTGCCGGCCGGCGGACAGAGGGCTACACCTTC
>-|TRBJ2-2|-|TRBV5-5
CASSLTGTGELFF
TGTGCCAGCAGCCTAACGGGGACCGGGGAGCTGTTTTTT
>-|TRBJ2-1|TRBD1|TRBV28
CASSQGARTGVRNEQFF
TGTGCCAGCAGTCAGGGGGCCCGGACAGGGGTTAGGAATGAGCAGTTCTTC
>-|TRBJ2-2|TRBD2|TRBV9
CASSVASAGGENTGELFF
TGTGCCAGCAGCGTGGCATCTGCGGGGGGCGAGAACACCGGGGAGCTGTTTTTT
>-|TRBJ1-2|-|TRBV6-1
CASSAASAYGYTF
TGTGCCAGCAGTGCAGCCTCTGCCTATGGCTACACCTTC
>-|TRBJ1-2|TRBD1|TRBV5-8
CASSFRDRGRNGYTF
TGTGCCAGCAGCTTCCGGGACAGGGGTCGGAATGGCTACACCTTC
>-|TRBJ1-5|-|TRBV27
CASSLRAENQPQHF
TGTGCCAGCAGTTTAAGGGCAGAGAATCAGCCCCAGCATTTT
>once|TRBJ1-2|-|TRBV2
CASSLRKAPGYGYTF
TGTGCCAGCAGTCTCAGAAAAGCTCCGGGGTATGGCTACACCTTC